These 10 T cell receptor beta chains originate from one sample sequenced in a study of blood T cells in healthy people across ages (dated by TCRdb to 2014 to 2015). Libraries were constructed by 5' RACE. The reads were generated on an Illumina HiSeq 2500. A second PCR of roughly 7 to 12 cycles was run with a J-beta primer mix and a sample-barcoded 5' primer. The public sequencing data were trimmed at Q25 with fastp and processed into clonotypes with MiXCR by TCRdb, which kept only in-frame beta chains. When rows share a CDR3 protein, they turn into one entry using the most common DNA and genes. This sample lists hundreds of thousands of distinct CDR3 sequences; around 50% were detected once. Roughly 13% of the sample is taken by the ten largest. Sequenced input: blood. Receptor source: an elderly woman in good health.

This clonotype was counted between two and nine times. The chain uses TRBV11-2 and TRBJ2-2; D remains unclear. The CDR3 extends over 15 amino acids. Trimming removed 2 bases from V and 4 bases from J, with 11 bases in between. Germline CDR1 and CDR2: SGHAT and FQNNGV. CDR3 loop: CASSLNFPFTGELFF. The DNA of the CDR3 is TGTGCCAGCAGCTTAAACTTCCCGTTCACCGGGGAGCTGTTTTTT.

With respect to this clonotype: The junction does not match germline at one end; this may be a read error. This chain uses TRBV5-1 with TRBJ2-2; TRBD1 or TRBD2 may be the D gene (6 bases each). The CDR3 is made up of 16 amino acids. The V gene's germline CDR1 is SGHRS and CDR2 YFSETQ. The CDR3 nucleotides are TGCGCCAGCAACTTGGTCTCCGGGGGCAACACCGGGGAGCTGTTTTTT. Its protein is CASNLVSGGNTGELFF.

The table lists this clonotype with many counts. CDR3 sequence (DNA): TGCGCCAGCAGACCAGGACAGCCCCACAAAAACATTCAGTACTTC. Translated: CASRPGQPHKNIQYF. This chain links TRBV5-1 with TRBJ2-4, with D perhaps TRBD1 (6 bases). Germline CDR1 is SGHRS and CDR2 is YFSETQ. The V and J ends lost 5 bases and 3 bases respectively, with 15 bases between them. CDR3 length: 15 amino acids.

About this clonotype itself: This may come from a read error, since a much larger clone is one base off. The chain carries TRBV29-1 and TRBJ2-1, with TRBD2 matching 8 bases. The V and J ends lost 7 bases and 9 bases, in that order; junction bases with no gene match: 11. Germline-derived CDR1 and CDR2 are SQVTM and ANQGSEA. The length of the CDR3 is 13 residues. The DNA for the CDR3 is TGCAGCGGGGCCCCAGCGGGAGTAGGTGAGCAGTTCTTC. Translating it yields CSGAPAGVGEQFF.

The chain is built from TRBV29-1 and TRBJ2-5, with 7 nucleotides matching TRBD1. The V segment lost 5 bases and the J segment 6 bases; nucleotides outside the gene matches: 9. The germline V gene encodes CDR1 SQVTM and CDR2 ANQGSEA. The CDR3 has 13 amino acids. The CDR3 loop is CSVHGQVGKTQYF. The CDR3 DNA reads TGCAGCGTTCATGGACAGGTGGGAAAGACCCAGTACTTC.

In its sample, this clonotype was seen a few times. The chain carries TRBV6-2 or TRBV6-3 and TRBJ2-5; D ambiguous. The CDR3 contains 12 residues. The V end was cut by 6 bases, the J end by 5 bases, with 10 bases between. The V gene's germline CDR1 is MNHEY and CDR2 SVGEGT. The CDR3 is CASRQYRETQYF. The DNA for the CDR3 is TGTGCCAGCAGACAGTATCGGGAGACCCAGTACTTC.

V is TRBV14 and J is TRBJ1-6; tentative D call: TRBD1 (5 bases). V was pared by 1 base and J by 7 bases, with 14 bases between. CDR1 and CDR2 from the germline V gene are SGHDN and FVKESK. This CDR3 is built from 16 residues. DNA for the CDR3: TGTGCCAGCAGCCAAGTATTCGGGACTGGAAATTCACCCCTCCACTTT. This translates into CASSQVFGTGNSPLHF.

The CDR3 DNA follows: TGTGCCAGCACCTCAGGACTGGCCGGCGGGCTGTTTTTT. It codes for CASTSGLAGGLFF. J is TRBJ2-2 and V is TRBV7-3; a weak D match, TRBD2 (5 bases). This CDR3 is built from 13 residues. V lost 7 bases to trimming and J lost 13 bases, with 19 bases between them. Germline V gives CDR1 SGHTA, CDR2 FQGTGA.

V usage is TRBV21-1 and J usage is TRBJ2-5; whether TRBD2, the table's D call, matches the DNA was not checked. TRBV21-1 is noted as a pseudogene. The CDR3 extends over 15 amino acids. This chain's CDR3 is CASTSRAGLQETQYF. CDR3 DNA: TGTGCCAGCACCTCACGGGCGGGACTACAAGAGACCCAGTACTTC.

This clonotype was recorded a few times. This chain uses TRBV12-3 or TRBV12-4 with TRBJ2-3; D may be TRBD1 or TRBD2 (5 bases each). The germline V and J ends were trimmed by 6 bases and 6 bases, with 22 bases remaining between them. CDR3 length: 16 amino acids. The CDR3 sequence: CASRLLGDAPRDTQYF. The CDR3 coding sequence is TGTGCCAGCAGGCTTCTCGGGGACGCACCCAGGGATACGCAGTATTTT.